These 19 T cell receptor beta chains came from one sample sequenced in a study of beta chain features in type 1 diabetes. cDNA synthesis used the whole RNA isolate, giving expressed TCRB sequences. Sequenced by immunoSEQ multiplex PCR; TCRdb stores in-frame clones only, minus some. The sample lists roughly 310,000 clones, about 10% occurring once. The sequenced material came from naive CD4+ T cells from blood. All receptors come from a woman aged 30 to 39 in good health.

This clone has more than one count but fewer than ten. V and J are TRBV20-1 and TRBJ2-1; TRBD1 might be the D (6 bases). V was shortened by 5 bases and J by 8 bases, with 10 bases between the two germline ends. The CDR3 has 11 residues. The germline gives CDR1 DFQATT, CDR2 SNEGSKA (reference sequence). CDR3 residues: CSAGGSDEQFF. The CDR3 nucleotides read TGCAGTGCTGGGGGCAGCGATGAGCAGTTCTTC.

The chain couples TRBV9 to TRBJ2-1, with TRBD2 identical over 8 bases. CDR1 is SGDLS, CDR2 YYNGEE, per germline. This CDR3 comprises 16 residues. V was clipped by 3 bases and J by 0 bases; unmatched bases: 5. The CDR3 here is CASSARSGSSYNEQFF. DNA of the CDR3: TGTGCCAGCAGCGCTCGAAGCGGGAGCTCCTACAATGAGCAGTTCTTC.

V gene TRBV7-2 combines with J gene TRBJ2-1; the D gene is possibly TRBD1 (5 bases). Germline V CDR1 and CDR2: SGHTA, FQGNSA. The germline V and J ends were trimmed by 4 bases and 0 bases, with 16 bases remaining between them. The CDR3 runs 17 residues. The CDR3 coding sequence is TGTGCCAGCAGCTATCAGTCGACAGCAAGCTCCTACAATGAGCAGTTCTTC. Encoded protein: CASSYQSTASSYNEQFF.

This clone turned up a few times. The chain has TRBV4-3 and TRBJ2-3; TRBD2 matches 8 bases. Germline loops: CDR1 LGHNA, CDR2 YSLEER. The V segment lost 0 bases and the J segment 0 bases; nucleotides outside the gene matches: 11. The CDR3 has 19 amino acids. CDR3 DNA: TGCGCCAGCAGCCAAGAGGCAGCGGGAGCGTTCCTAAGCACAGATACGCAGTATTTT. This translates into CASSQEAAGAFLSTDTQYF.

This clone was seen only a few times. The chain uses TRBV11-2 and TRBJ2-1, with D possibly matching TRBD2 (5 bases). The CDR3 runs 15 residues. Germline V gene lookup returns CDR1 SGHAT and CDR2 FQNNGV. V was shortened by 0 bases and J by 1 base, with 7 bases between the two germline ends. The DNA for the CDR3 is TGTGCCAGCAGCTTAGAGAGCGGATCCTACAATGAGCAGTTCTTC. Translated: CASSLESGSYNEQFF.

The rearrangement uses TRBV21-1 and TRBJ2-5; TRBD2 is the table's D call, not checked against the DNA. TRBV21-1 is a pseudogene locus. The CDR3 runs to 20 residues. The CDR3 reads CASSKIGLAGDPPRVETQYF. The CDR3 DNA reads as TGTGCCAGCAGCAAAATTGGACTAGCGGGAGACCCCCCCCGGGTGGAGACCCAGTACTTC.

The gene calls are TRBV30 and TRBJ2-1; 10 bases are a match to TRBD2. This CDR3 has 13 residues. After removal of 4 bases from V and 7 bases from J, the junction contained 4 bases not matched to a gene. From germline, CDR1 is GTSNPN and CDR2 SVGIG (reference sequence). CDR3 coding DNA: TGTGCCTGGAAGACTAGCGGGTGGAATGAGCAGTTCTTC. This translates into CAWKTSGWNEQFF.

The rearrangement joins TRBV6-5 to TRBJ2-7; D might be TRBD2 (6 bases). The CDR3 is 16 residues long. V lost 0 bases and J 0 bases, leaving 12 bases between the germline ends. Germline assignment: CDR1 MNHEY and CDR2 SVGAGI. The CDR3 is CASSYSVGGISYEQYF. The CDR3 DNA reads TGTGCCAGCAGTTACTCGGTCGGCGGGATCTCCTACGAGCAGTACTTC.

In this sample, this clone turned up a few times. The DNA for the CDR3 is TGTGCCAGCAGTGATCCGGGAATTAGCACAGATACGCAGTATTTT. Its translation is CASSDPGISTDTQYF. The rearrangement joins TRBV25-1 to TRBJ2-3; possible D gene TRBD2, 5 bases. Germline-derived CDR1 and CDR2 are MGHDK and SYGVNS. V gave up 3 bases and J gave up 0 bases, with 10 bases separating them. The CDR3 loop spans 15 amino acids. The full variable domain, completed using reference TRBV25-1 and TRBJ2-3, is EADIYQTPRYLVIGTGKKITLECSQTMGHDKMYWYQQDPGMELHLIHYSYGVNSTEKGDLSSESTVSRIRTEHFPLTLESARPSHTSQYLCASSDPGISTDTQYFGPGTRLTVL.

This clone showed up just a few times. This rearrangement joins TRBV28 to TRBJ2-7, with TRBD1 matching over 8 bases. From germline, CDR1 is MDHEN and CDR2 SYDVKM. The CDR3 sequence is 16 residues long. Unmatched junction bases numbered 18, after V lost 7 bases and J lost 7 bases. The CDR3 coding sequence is TGTGCCAGCACCGACAGGGGCCGATCGTTCGGTTCTGAGCAGTACTTC. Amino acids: CASTDRGRSFGSEQYF.

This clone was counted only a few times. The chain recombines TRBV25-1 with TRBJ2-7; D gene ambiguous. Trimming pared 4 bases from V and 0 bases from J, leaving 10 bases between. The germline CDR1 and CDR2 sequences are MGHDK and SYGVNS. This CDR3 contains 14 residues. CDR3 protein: CASSGHKSSYEQYF. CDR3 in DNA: TGTGCCAGCAGTGGACACAAGAGCTCCTACGAGCAGTACTTC.

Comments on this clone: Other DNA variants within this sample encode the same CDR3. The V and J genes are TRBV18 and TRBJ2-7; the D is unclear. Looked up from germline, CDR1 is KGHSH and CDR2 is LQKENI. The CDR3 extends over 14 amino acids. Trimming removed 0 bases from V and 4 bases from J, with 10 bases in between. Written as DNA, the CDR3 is TGTGCCAGCTCACCACCGGGCCTCGCTTACGAGCAGTACTTC. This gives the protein CASSPPGLAYEQYF.

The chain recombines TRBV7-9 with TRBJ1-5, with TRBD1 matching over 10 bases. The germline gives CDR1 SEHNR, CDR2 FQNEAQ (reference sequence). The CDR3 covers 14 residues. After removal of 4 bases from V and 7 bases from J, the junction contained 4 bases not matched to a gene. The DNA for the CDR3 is TGTGCCAGCAGCTCGGGGACAGGGGAACAGCCCCAGCATTTT. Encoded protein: CASSSGTGEQPQHF.

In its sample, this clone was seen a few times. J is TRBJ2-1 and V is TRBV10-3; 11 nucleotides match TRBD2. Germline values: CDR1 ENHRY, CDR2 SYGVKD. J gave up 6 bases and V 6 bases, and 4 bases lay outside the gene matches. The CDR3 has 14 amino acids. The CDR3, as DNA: TGTGCCATCAGGGGGACTAGCGGAGGCAATGAGCAGTTCTTC. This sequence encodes CAIRGTSGGNEQFF.

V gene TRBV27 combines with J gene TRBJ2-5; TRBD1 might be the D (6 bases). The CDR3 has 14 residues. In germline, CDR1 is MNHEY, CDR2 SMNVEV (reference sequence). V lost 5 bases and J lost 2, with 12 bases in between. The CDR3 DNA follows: TGTGCCAGCAGTACCAGGGGCCCACAAGAGACCCAGTACTTC. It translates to CASSTRGPQETQYF.

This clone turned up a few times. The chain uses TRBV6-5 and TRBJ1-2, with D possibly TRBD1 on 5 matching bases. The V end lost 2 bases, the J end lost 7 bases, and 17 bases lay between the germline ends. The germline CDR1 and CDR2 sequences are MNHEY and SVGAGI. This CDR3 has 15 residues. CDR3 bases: TGTGCCAGCAGTTACGTCGTTGGGGCAGGAACTGGCTACACCTTC. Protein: CASSYVVGAGTGYTF.

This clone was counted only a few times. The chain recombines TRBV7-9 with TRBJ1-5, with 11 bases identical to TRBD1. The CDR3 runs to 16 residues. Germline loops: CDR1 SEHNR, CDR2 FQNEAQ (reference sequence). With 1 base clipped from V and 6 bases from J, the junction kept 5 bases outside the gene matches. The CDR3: CASSLVGQGASQPQHF. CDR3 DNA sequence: TGTGCCAGCAGCTTAGTCGGACAGGGGGCTTCTCAGCCCCAGCATTTT.

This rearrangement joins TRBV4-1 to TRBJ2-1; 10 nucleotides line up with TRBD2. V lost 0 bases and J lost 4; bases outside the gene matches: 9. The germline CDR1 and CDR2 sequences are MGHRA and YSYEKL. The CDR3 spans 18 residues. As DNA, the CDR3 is TGCGCCAGCAGCCAAGATAAGGGTCTAGCGGGAGAGTACAATGAGCAGTTCTTC. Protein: CASSQDKGLAGEYNEQFF.

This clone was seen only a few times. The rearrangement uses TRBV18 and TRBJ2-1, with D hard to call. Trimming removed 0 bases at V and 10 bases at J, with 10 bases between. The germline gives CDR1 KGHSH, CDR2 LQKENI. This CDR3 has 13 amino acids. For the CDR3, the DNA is TGTGCCAGCTCACCACCGAACCATAGAGAGCAGTTCTTC. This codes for CASSPPNHREQFF.